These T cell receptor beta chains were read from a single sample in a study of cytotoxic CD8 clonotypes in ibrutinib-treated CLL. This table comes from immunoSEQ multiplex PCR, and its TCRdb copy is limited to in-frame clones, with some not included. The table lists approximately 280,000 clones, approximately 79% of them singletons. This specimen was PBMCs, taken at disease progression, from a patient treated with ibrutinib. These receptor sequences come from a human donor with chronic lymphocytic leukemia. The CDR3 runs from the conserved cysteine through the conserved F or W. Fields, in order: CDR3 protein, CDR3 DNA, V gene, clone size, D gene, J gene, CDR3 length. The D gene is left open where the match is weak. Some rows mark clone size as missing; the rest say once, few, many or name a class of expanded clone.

CASSVPGLDEQFF,TGTGCCAGCAGCGTACCGGGTCTCGATGAGCAGTTCTTC,TRBV9,few,.,TRBJ2-1,13
CASSPRTWGETQYF,TGTGCCAGCAGCCCCAGGACTTGGGGGGAGACCCAGTACTTC,TRBV11-1,.,.,TRBJ2-5,14
CAITDVANSYNEQFF,TGTGCCATCACTGACGTGGCGAACTCCTACAATGAGCAGTTCTTC,TRBV10-3,few,.,TRBJ2-1,15
CASSKGQRFNQPQHF,TGTGCCAGTAGTAAGGGACAGAGATTCAATCAGCCCCAGCATTTT,TRBV19,.,TRBD1,TRBJ1-5,15
CASSYHAGGPDTQYF,TGTGCCAGCAGTTACCACGCGGGAGGCCCAGATACGCAGTATTTT,TRBV6-5,.,TRBD2,TRBJ2-3,15
CAISESEEQYF,TGTGCCATCAGTGAGTCGGAAGAGCAGTACTTC,TRBV10-3,.,.,TRBJ2-7,11
CASSPSSYQPQHF,TGTGCCAGCAGTCCGAGTTCGTATCAGCCCCAGCATTTT,TRBV11-1,.,.,TRBJ1-5,13
CATSRDRGPGYEQYF,TGTGCCACCAGCAGAGATCGGGGCCCTGGGTACGAGCAGTACTTC,TRBV15,.,.,TRBJ2-7,15
CASTPRGRSNYGYTF,TGTGCCAGCACCCCCCGGGGCAGGTCTAACTATGGCTACACCTTC,TRBV28,.,.,TRBJ1-2,15
CASSPGSYTDTQYF,TGTGCCAGTAGCCCAGGCTCCTACACAGATACGCAGTATTTT,TRBV19,.,.,TRBJ2-3,14
CASSVGGRKLFF,TGTGCCAGCAGTGTAGGGGGGCGGAAACTGTTTTTT,TRBV25-1,.,.,TRBJ1-4,12
CASSLSTGGATMNTEAFF,TGTGCCAGCAGTTTATCGACAGGGGGGGCCACCATGAACACTGAAGCTTTCTTT,TRBV27,.,TRBD1,TRBJ1-1,18
CSDTSRASYYEQYF,TGCAGTGATACTTCTAGGGCCTCCTACTACGAGCAGTACTTC,TRBV29-1,.,.,TRBJ2-7,14
CASRPDAYEQYF,TGTGCCAGCAGACCGGACGCCTACGAGCAGTACTTC,TRBV2,.,.,TRBJ2-7,12
CSVEVASWAHNEQFF,TGCAGCGTTGAGGTGGCTAGCTGGGCCCACAATGAGCAGTTCTTC,TRBV29-1,.,.,TRBJ2-1,15
CASSLGALTGFGYGYTF,TGTGCCAGCAGCTTGGGGGCCTTGACAGGGTTCGGCTATGGCTACACCTTC,TRBV5-4,.,TRBD1,TRBJ1-2,17
CSAYQDAGELFF,TGCAGCGCATACCAAGATGCCGGGGAGCTGTTTTTT,TRBV29-1,.,.,TRBJ2-2,12
CASSVGPGTGGTYEQYF,TGTGCCAGCAGCGTAGGCCCGGGGACAGGGGGGACCTACGAGCAGTACTTC,TRBV9,.,TRBD1,TRBJ2-7,17
CASIPGSAGPLPNQPQHF,TGTGCCAGTATTCCCGGTTCCGCGGGACCGCTGCCCAATCAGCCCCAGCATTTT,TRBV19,.,.,TRBJ1-5,18
CSVEVVGVIANTGELFF,TGCAGCGTTGAAGTAGTAGGGGTCATCGCGAACACCGGGGAGCTGTTTTTT,TRBV29-1,.,.,TRBJ2-2,17
CASSTSQGGSYGYTF,TGTGCCAGCAGCACATCCCAGGGAGGGTCCTATGGCTACACCTTC,TRBV9,.,.,TRBJ1-2,15
CASSRGDEQYF,TGTGCCAGCAGCCGCGGGGACGAGCAGTACTTC,TRBV13,.,.,TRBJ2-7,11
CASSYIPESDTGELFF,TGTGCCAGCAGCTATATCCCCGAGTCGGACACCGGGGAGCTGTTTTTT,TRBV5-6,.,.,TRBJ2-2,16
CASSLVGGGVTEAFF,TGTGCCAGCAGCTTAGTAGGGGGTGGTGTGACTGAAGCTTTCTTT,TRBV7-9,.,.,TRBJ1-1,15
CASSQGWWPANTEAFF,TGCGCCAGCAGTCAAGGGTGGTGGCCAGCGAACACTGAAGCTTTCTTT,TRBV23-1,.,.,TRBJ1-1,16
CASSLNPPPDTQYF,TGTGCCAGCAGCTTAAACCCTCCCCCAGATACGCAGTATTTT,TRBV7-3,.,.,TRBJ2-3,14
CASSLAAGTGPGSYEQYF,TGTGCCAGCAGCTTAGCCGCGGGGACAGGGCCAGGCTCCTACGAGCAGTACTTC,TRBV7-6,.,TRBD1,TRBJ2-7,18
CASQRITEAFF,TGTGCCAGTCAAAGGATCACTGAAGCTTTCTTT,TRBV6-1,.,.,TRBJ1-1,11
CASSLETGGHEQYF,TGTGCCAGCAGCTTAGAAACAGGGGGGCACGAGCAGTACTTC,TRBV11-1,once,TRBD1,TRBJ2-7,14
CASSWGTSIFYEQYF,TGTGCCAGCAGTTGGGGGACTAGCATTTTCTACGAGCAGTACTTC,TRBV5-5,.,TRBD2,TRBJ2-7,15
CASSSGTLYGYTF,TGTGCCAGCAGTTCCGGGACCCTTTATGGCTACACCTTC,TRBV6-1,.,.,TRBJ1-2,13
CASSPADREQYF,TGCGCCAGCAGCCCGGCCGATAGGGAGCAGTACTTC,TRBV5-1,.,.,TRBJ2-7,12
CASSTPATFQETQYF,TGTGCCAGCAGCACTCCAGCTACCTTCCAAGAGACCCAGTACTTC,TRBV5-5,.,.,TRBJ2-5,15
CASETGVYNEQFF,TGTGCCAGCGAGACAGGGGTTTACAATGAGCAGTTCTTC,TRBV28,.,TRBD1,TRBJ2-1,13
CASSEGGTGSYEQYF,TGTGCCAGCAGTGAGGGCGGGACAGGGTCCTACGAGCAGTACTTC,TRBV6-1,.,TRBD1,TRBJ2-7,15
CASSQGGTGGDEQYF,TGCGCCAGCAGCCAAGGCGGGACAGGGGGCGACGAGCAGTACTTC,TRBV4-3,.,TRBD1,TRBJ2-7,15
CASRPQGAEGYTF,TGTGCCAGCAGGCCTCAGGGGGCTGAGGGCTACACCTTC,TRBV5-4,.,TRBD1,TRBJ1-2,13
CASSSEGARNEKLFF,TGCGCCAGCAGCTCAGAGGGGGCTCGAAATGAAAAACTGTTTTTT,TRBV5-1,.,TRBD1,TRBJ1-4,15
CASSQRAGEYEQYF,TGCGCCAGCAGCCAAAGGGCAGGCGAGTACGAGCAGTACTTC,TRBV4-1,.,.,TRBJ2-7,14
CASSYSWGANYGYTF,TGTGCCAGCAGTTACTCCTGGGGGGCTAACTATGGCTACACCTTC,TRBV6-5,.,.,TRBJ1-2,15
CASSYGQYYQETQYF,TGTGCCAGCAGTTACGGGCAGTACTACCAAGAGACCCAGTACTTC,TRBV6-5,.,.,TRBJ2-5,15
CASSWGTIYGYTF,TGTGCCAGCAGTTGGGGGACTATCTATGGCTACACCTTC,TRBV6-5,.,.,TRBJ1-2,13
CASSYRGLSTDTQYF,TGTGCCAGCAGTTACCGCGGATTAAGCACAGATACGCAGTATTTT,TRBV6-5,.,.,TRBJ2-3,15
CASGLRAGGLETQYF,TGTGCTAGTGGTTTGAGAGCGGGGGGGCTAGAGACCCAGTACTTC,TRBV12-5,.,TRBD2,TRBJ2-5,15
CASSPGTGNYGYTF,TGTGCCAGCTCACCGGGGACGGGCAACTATGGCTACACCTTC,TRBV18,.,.,TRBJ1-2,14
CASSLVWRTGTQYF,TGTGCCAGCAGCTTAGTCTGGCGGACAGGGACCCAGTACTTC,TRBV7-2,.,TRBD1,TRBJ2-5,14
CASSRRGLSSYEQYF,TGTGCCAGCAGCCGCAGGGGGCTGAGCTCCTACGAGCAGTACTTC,TRBV5-4,.,TRBD1,TRBJ2-7,15
CASSHPPTGSGNTGELFF,TGCGCCAGCAGTCACCCGCCCACCGGGTCTGGGAACACCGGGGAGCTGTTTTTT,TRBV23-1,.,.,TRBJ2-2,18